Shown below are 9 T cell receptor beta chains from a single sample sequenced in a study of cytomegalovirus exposure and HLA in healthy donors. This PCR relied on a set of 60 Vbeta primers and 13 Jbeta primers. The protocol was immunoSEQ multiplex PCR, while the TCRdb copy is restricted to in-frame clones and leaves out a portion. This table holds around 120,000 clones, over 70% found once. Sequencing used PBMCs. The receptors originated from a woman aged 40 to 50 in good health and CMV-seronegative.

The chain carries TRBV28 and TRBJ2-7; TRBD2 matches 10 bases. Unmatched junction bases numbered 8, after V lost 6 bases and J lost 0 bases. This CDR3 spans 16 amino acids. The germline CDR1 and CDR2 sequences are MDHEN and SYDVKM. The CDR3 nucleotides are TGTGCCAGCAGACGAGGATTAGCGGGAGGCTCCTACGAGCAGTACTTC. This gives the protein CASRRGLAGGSYEQYF.

The chain couples TRBV7-2 to TRBJ2-5, with 9 nucleotides matching TRBD2. Per the germline V gene, CDR1 is SGHTA and CDR2 is FQGNSA. With V trimmed by 0 bases and J by 4 bases, 6 bases remained unmatched. This CDR3 is 16 amino acids long. This CDR3 is CASSLAPAGGRETQYF. The CDR3 DNA sequence: TGTGCCAGCAGCTTAGCTCCAGCGGGGGGACGAGAGACCCAGTACTTC. The whole variable domain, remainder taken from reference TRBV7-2 and TRBJ2-5, is GAGVSQSPSNKVTEKGKDVELRCDPISGHTALYWYRQSLGQGLEFLIYFQGNSAPDKSGLPSDRFSAERTGGSVSTLTIQRTQQEDSAVYLCASSLAPAGGRETQYFGPGTRLLVL.

The V and J genes are TRBV4-3 and TRBJ2-2; no clear D gene. V was cut by 4 bases and J by 9 bases, with 18 bases left in between. CDR1 and CDR2 (germline): LGHNA, YSLEER. This CDR3 is built from 15 residues. This chain's CDR3 is CASSPAHSSLRELFF. The CDR3 bases are TGCGCCAGCAGCCCCGCCCACTCATCCCTCCGGGAGCTGTTTTTT.

This clone came up a few times. The chain is built from TRBV6-6 and TRBJ1-5; maybe TRBD1 (6 bases). The CDR3 sequence is 15 residues long. Trimming took 6 bases from V and 0 from J, leaving 12 bases between them. CDR1 and CDR2 from the germline V gene are MNHNY and SVGAGI (reference sequence). This CDR3 reads CASSQQGYSNQPQHF. The CDR3 region has the DNA TGTGCCAGCAGCCAACAGGGATATAGCAATCAGCCCCAGCATTTT.

This rearrangement joins TRBV5-6 to TRBJ2-5, with a possible D match to TRBD1 (6 bases). Germline V lookup: CDR1 SGHDT, CDR2 YYEEEE. Between the trimmed V and J ends, which lost 4 bases and 5 bases, there was a span of 9 bases. This CDR3 has 12 residues. CDR3 in DNA: TGTGCCAGCAGCCGGGACATGGAGACCCAGTACTTC. Translating it yields CASSRDMETQYF.

This CDR3 is CASSLGWAGLSYEQYF. For the CDR3, the DNA is TGCGCCAGCAGCTTGGGATGGGCAGGGCTCTCCTACGAGCAGTACTTC. The J gene is TRBJ2-7, the V gene TRBV5-1; TRBD1 might be the D (5 bases). Looked up from germline, CDR1 is SGHRS and CDR2 is YFSETQ. The CDR3 spans 16 residues. V was clipped by 0 bases and J by 0 bases, with 13 bases between them.

This rearrangement joins TRBV5-4 to TRBJ2-5; 14 bases fit TRBD2. The CDR3 has 18 residues. J lost 4 bases, V lost 4 bases, and 12 bases had no gene match. In germline, CDR1 is SGHNT, CDR2 YYREEE (reference sequence). This CDR3 is CASSHTRLAGGASETQYF. The DNA of the CDR3 is TGTGCCAGCAGCCACACACGACTAGCGGGGGGGGCATCAGAGACCCAGTACTTC.

The chain couples TRBV5-1 to TRBJ1-3; 10 bases match TRBD1. CDR1 and CDR2 from the germline V gene are SGHRS and YFSETQ. CDR3 length: 19 amino acids. With 0 bases clipped from V and 4 bases from J, the junction kept 13 bases outside the gene matches. The DNA of the CDR3 is TGCGCCAGCAGCTTGGTAGGAAGTGGACAGGGGGTTCAAGGAAACACCATATATTTT. Translation gives CASSLVGSGQGVQGNTIYF.

This clone was recorded only once. The chain carries TRBV7-2 and TRBJ2-5; 8 nucleotides match TRBD2. The CDR3 loop spans 16 amino acids. The junction had 6 bases not matched to a gene; V was cut back by 2 bases and J by 1 base. The germline V gene has CDR1 SGHTA and CDR2 FQGNSA. The CDR3 loop reads CASSLYLGTSQETQYF. The CDR3 DNA reads TGTGCCAGCAGCTTATATTTGGGGACTAGCCAAGAGACCCAGTACTTC.